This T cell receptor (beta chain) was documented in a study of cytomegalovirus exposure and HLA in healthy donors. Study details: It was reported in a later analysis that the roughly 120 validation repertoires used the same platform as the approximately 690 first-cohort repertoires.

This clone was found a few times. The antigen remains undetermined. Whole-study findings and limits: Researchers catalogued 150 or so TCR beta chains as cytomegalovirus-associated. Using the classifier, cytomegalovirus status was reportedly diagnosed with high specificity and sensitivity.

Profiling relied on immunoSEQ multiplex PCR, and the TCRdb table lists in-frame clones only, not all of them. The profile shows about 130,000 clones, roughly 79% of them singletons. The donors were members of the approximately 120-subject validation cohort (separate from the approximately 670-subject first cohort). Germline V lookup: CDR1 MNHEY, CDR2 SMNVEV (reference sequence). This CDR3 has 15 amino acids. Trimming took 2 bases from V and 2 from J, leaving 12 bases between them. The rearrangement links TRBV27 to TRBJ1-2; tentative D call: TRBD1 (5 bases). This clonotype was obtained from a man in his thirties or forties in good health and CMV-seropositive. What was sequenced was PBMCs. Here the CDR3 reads CASSLMGRGNYGYTF. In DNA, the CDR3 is TGTGCCAGCAGTTTAATGGGAAGGGGCAACTATGGCTACACCTTC.